Below, 17 T cell receptor beta chains from the same sample are listed, as sequenced in a study of shared clonotypes between healthy human individuals. Positively selected for CCR7, the CD45RO-negative cells used as naive CD8 cells excluded terminally differentiated effector memory CD45RA+ cells. TCRdb's table, derived via immunoSEQ multiplex PCR, lists solely in-frame clones and lacks some. The sample gives about 680,000 clones, approximately 90% of which show up once; approximately 24% is in the top ten. What was sequenced was naive CD8+ T cells sorted from blood. The source of these receptors is a man aged 30 to 45 in good health.

Concerning this clone itself: Germline is not matched at one junction end, which may reflect a read error. The chain employs TRBV13 and TRBJ1-1, with D uncertain. This CDR3 has 13 residues. CDR1 is PRHDT, CDR2 FYEKMQ, per germline (reference sequence). This CDR3 is CASSLGLSTEAFF. The CDR3 DNA reads TGTGCCAGCAGCCTAGGGTTGAGCACTGAAGCTTTCTTT.

Points on this clone: Other DNA sequences within the sample encode an identical CDR3. The chain is built from TRBV7-9 and TRBJ1-5; D unclear. The CDR3 runs 14 residues. Looked up from germline, CDR1 is SEHNR and CDR2 is FQNEAQ (reference sequence). Between the trimmed V and J ends, which lost 1 base and 2 bases, there was a span of 6 bases. CDR3 nucleotides: TGTGCCAGCAGCTTAGTAGGGCGCAATCAGCCCCAGCATTTT. This encodes CASSLVGRNQPQHF.

Here the CDR3 DNA reads TGTGCCAGCAGATTTGGTGGGGGGACGGCTTTCTTT. It encodes CASRFGGGTAFF. The chain links TRBV27 to TRBJ1-1; D might be TRBD1 (5 bases). V was trimmed by 6 bases and J by 11 bases, leaving 16 bases between them. This CDR3 spans 12 amino acids. Germline CDR1 and CDR2: MNHEY and SMNVEV (reference sequence).

The V gene is TRBV5-4, the J gene TRBJ2-3, with D perhaps TRBD2 (6 bases). Trimming took 1 base from V and 6 from J, leaving 18 bases between them. This CDR3 comprises 16 residues. The germline CDR1 and CDR2 sequences are SGHNT and YYREEE (reference sequence). CDR3 residues: CASSLIGGMGVDTQYF. The CDR3 DNA follows: TGTGCCAGCAGCTTGATAGGCGGGATGGGGGTGGATACGCAGTATTTT.

There are many counts of this clone. At the DNA level, this CDR3 is encoded by other sequences in the same sample as well. The chain joins TRBV28 to TRBJ1-5; D is uncertain. Germline values: CDR1 MDHEN, CDR2 SYDVKM. The CDR3 totals 11 residues. Trimming pared 2 bases from V and 6 bases from J, leaving 2 bases between. The CDR3 bases are TGTGCCAGCAGTTTAGGTCAGCCCCAGCATTTT. Its protein is CASSLGQPQHF.

This rearrangement joins TRBV7-9 to TRBJ2-7; 7 bases match TRBD1. Trimming removed 3 bases from V and 6 bases from J; junction bases left unmatched: 2. CDR3 length: 12 residues. Germline lookup yields CDR1 SEHNR and CDR2 FQNEAQ (reference sequence). The CDR3 nucleotides read TGTGCCAGCAGCTTGACAGGGATCGAGCAGTACTTC. Translating gives CASSLTGIEQYF. Full variable domain (missing parts from reference TRBV7-9 and TRBJ2-7): DTGVSQNPRHKITKRGQNVTFRCDPISEHNRLYWYRQTLGQGPEFLTYFQNEAQLEKSRLLSDRFSAERPKGSFSTLEIQRTEQGDSAMYLCASSLTGIEQYFGPGTRLTVT.

The chain carries TRBV19 and TRBJ1-1, with a tentative D call TRBD1 (5 bases). This CDR3 is 13 amino acids long. Germline-derived CDR1 and CDR2 are LNHDA and SQIVND (reference sequence). The germline V and J ends were trimmed by 5 bases and 0 bases, with 7 bases remaining between them. Here the CDR3 DNA reads TGTGCCAGTAGTTGGGGCATGAACACTGAAGCTTTCTTT. It encodes CASSWGMNTEAFF.

This chain links TRBV6-5 with TRBJ2-1; a weak D match, TRBD2 (6 bases). Trimming stripped 2 bases from V and 0 bases from J, with 8 bases between. Germline CDR1 MNHEY, CDR2 SVGAGI. This CDR3 has 15 residues. CDR3 DNA: TGTGCCAGCAGTTACGGGGACTCCTCCTACAATGAGCAGTTCTTC. This translates into CASSYGDSSYNEQFF.

This rearrangement joins TRBV4-3 to TRBJ2-1, with 9 bases fitting TRBD2. The CDR3 contains 13 residues. Germline values: CDR1 LGHNA, CDR2 YSLEER. The V and J ends lost 4 bases and 15 bases, in that order; junction bases with no gene match: 10. The CDR3 region is CASSPGLAPRRFF. For the CDR3, the DNA is TGCGCCAGCAGCCCGGGACTAGCTCCTCGGCGGTTCTTC.

This chain uses TRBV10-1 with TRBJ2-1; 8 bases line up with TRBD2. The J segment lost 7 bases and the V segment lost 2 bases, leaving 7 bases of the junction unmatched. Germline CDR1 and CDR2: WNHNN and SYGVQD (reference sequence). The CDR3 consists of 15 residues. CDR3 DNA sequence: TGCGCCAGCAGTGAGGAGCCGGGAGGGTCGAATGAGCAGTTCTTC. As protein: CASSEEPGGSNEQFF.

The sample holds one count of this clone. The chain has TRBV5-1 and TRBJ2-1; D remains unclear. Trimming pared 0 bases from V and 4 bases from J, leaving 14 bases between. The CDR3 runs to 16 residues. Germline V gene sequence: CDR1 SGHRS, CDR2 YFSETQ. The CDR3 DNA reads as TGCGCCAGCAGCTTGGAAGCGATTTCTACGTACAATGAGCAGTTCTTC. Protein: CASSLEAISTYNEQFF.

This clone was seen a handful of times. J is TRBJ2-7 and V is TRBV7-9; D gene ambiguous. Per germline, CDR1 SEHNR and CDR2 FQNEAQ (reference sequence). Trimming cost V 1 base and J 6 bases, with 13 bases left between them. The CDR3 loop spans 14 amino acids. The CDR3 DNA sequence: TGTGCCAGCAGCTTAGGACCCTCCCCTGGCGAGCAGTACTTC. It is translated as CASSLGPSPGEQYF.

The chain is built from TRBV30 and TRBJ2-2; D not certain. The CDR3 spans 14 residues. In germline, CDR1 is GTSNPN, CDR2 SVGIG (reference sequence). The V and J ends lost 0 bases and 2 bases respectively, with 7 bases between them. CDR3 region: CAWSVGLNTGELFF. CDR3 sequence (DNA): TGTGCCTGGAGTGTAGGGCTAAACACCGGGGAGCTGTTTTTT.

The V gene is TRBV28, the J gene TRBJ1-3; TRBD1 matches 9 bases. The J segment lost 4 bases and the V segment lost 3 bases, leaving 4 bases of the junction unmatched. Per the germline V gene, CDR1 is MDHEN and CDR2 is SYDVKM. The CDR3 runs 15 residues. The CDR3: CASSFGTGPGNTIYF. CDR3 DNA: TGTGCCAGCAGTTTCGGGACAGGGCCCGGAAACACCATATATTTT.

V usage is TRBV7-9 and J usage is TRBJ2-1; TRBD2 matches 9 bases. There are 18 residues in the CDR3. Germline-derived CDR1 and CDR2 are SEHNR and FQNEAQ (reference sequence). V lost 5 bases and J lost 7; bases outside the gene matches: 18. The CDR3: CASSEFTSGRPGKNEQFF. DNA of the CDR3: TGTGCCAGCAGCGAATTCACTAGCGGGCGTCCGGGAAAGAATGAGCAGTTCTTC.

The chain links TRBV19 to TRBJ2-3; 8 bases match TRBD1. Per the germline V gene, CDR1 is LNHDA and CDR2 is SQIVND (reference sequence). The CDR3 loop spans 15 amino acids. V shed 4 bases, J shed 3 bases, and the junction held 6 bases outside the gene matches. CDR3 protein: CASSKRTGPTDTQYF. The CDR3 nucleotides are TGTGCCAGTAGTAAACGGACAGGGCCAACAGATACGCAGTATTTT.

This clone was recorded once. The V call is TRBV7-6, the J call TRBJ2-7; D possibly corresponds to TRBD2 (5 bases). Trimming removed 5 bases at V and 6 bases at J, with 14 bases between. Germline CDR1 and CDR2: SGHVS and FNYEAQ. CDR3 length: 13 amino acids. The DNA for the CDR3 is TGTGCCAGCAGCGCTACGGACGGGGTCGAGCAGTACTTC. It is translated as CASSATDGVEQYF.